This entry lists 17 T cell receptor beta chains sequenced from one sample in a study of T cells in Graves' hyperthyroidism and ophthalmopathy. Amplification yielded TCR beta CDR3 regions, with RNA transcripts as the source. The HTBI primer set was used in a first-round RT-PCR of the TCR CDR3. TCRdb analysed the multiplex PCR reads with MiXCR anew, one entry per CDR3 protein. The sample records roughly 500,000 distinct CDR3 sequences, about half being singletons. Sequences were obtained from peripheral blood or thyroid tissue (not recorded which). Receptors were obtained from an adult woman with Graves' disease, either hyperthyroidism or ophthalmopathy (not recorded which).

In this sample, this clonotype turned up many times. This chain uses TRBV7-3 with TRBJ2-5; possible D gene TRBD1, 5 bases. The CDR3 runs 13 residues. V lost 6 bases, J lost 2 bases, and 10 bases lay in between. Germline CDR1 reads SGHTA; CDR2 reads FQGTGA. The CDR3 reads CASSKTDQETQYF. The CDR3 DNA follows: TGTGCCAGCAGTAAGACAGATCAAGAGACCCAGTACTTC.

The chain employs TRBV20-1 and TRBJ2-5; D possibly corresponds to TRBD2 (6 bases). Trimming took 3 bases from V and 1 from J, leaving 15 bases between them. The CDR3 contains 15 residues. The germline V gene encodes CDR1 DFQATT and CDR2 SNEGSKA (reference sequence). The CDR3 reads CSASPDAGSQETQYF. CDR3 DNA: TGCAGTGCTAGCCCAGACGCGGGAAGCCAAGAGACCCAGTACTTC.

The chain uses TRBV15 and TRBJ1-5; D may be TRBD1 (5 bases). Trimming left V 2 bases short and J 14 bases short, with 19 bases between. Germline CDR1 and CDR2: LNHNV and YYDKDF (reference sequence). This CDR3 is 14 amino acids long. The CDR3 sequence: CATSRRTSGTYEHF. In nucleotides, the CDR3 is TGTGCCACCAGCAGACGGACTAGCGGGACCTACGAGCATTTT.

The chain couples TRBV28 to TRBJ2-5, with TRBD2 identical over 10 bases. CDR3 length equals 16 residues. J was trimmed by 4 bases and V by 3 bases; bases with no gene match: 8. In germline, CDR1 is MDHEN, CDR2 SYDVKM. The CDR3 protein is CASSLGGRLAGETQYF. CDR3 sequence (DNA): TGTGCCAGCAGTTTGGGCGGTCGACTAGCGGGAGAGACCCAGTACTTC. The full variable domain, rest sourced from reference TRBV28 and TRBJ2-5, is DVKVTQSSRYLVKRTGEKVFLECVQDMDHENMFWYRQDPGLGLRLIYFSYDVKMKEKGDIPEGYSVSREKKERFSLILESASTNQTSMYLCASSLGGRLAGETQYFGPGTRLLVL.

Note on this clonotype: One end of the junction fails to match germline, which may point to a read error. The CDR3 region has the DNA TGTGCCAGCAGCCCCGACGGCTGCACCTTC. Encoded protein: CASSPDGCTF. The chain links TRBV13 to TRBJ1-2; D not certain. CDR3 size: 10 residues. Germline-derived CDR1 and CDR2 are PRHDT and FYEKMQ (reference sequence).

The chain combines TRBV20-1 with TRBJ1-2; possibly TRBD1 for D (6 bases). V was cut by 2 bases and J by 3 bases, with 10 bases left in between. This CDR3 is 13 amino acids long. The germline gives CDR1 DFQATT, CDR2 SNEGSKA (reference sequence). The DNA for the CDR3 is TGCAGTGCTAGAACAGGGACGTACTATGGCTACACCTTC. As protein: CSARTGTYYGYTF.

The sample holds a few counts of this clonotype. The chain couples TRBV7-2 to TRBJ1-2; TRBD1 might be the D (5 bases). The germline CDR1 and CDR2 sequences are SGHTA and FQGNSA. With 5 bases removed from V and 0 bases from J, the gap between germline ends came to 10 bases. The CDR3 extends over 14 amino acids. DNA of the CDR3: TGTGCCAGCAGCAAGGCGACAGCTAACTATGGCTACACCTTC. It codes for CASSKATANYGYTF.

This clonotype was seen repeatedly, ten times or more. The chain is built from TRBV6-4 and TRBJ2-5, with TRBD2 matching over 7 bases. Germline CDR1 MRHNA, CDR2 SNTAGT. The CDR3 has 16 amino acids. The ends lost 0 bases at V and 5 bases at J; junction bases unmatched: 9. The chain's CDR3 is CASSDSTGGMMETQYF. CDR3 sequence (DNA): TGTGCCAGCAGTGACTCGACGGGGGGTATGATGGAGACCCAGTACTTC.

This clonotype was detected ten times or more. The chain employs TRBV20-1 and TRBJ1-1, with D unclear. The V gene's germline CDR1 is DFQATT and CDR2 SNEGSKA (reference sequence). Trimming stripped 2 bases from V and 2 bases from J, with 9 bases between. The CDR3 is made up of 13 amino acids. This CDR3 reads CSARSPGNTEAFF. CDR3 in DNA: TGCAGTGCTAGATCTCCAGGAAACACTGAAGCTTTCTTT.

The chain is built from TRBV7-2 and TRBJ1-6; perhaps TRBD1 as D (6 bases). CDR1 and CDR2 from the germline V gene are SGHTA and FQGNSA. The CDR3 spans 15 residues. Trimming took 5 bases from V and 6 from J, leaving 14 bases between them. DNA of the CDR3: TGTGCCAGCAGCAAGAGGGAACAGGGTAATTCACCCCTCCACTTT. It is translated as CASSKREQGNSPLHF. The full variable domain, with the rest looked up from reference TRBV7-2 and TRBJ1-6, is GAGVSQSPSNKVTEKGKDVELRCDPISGHTALYWYRQSLGQGLEFLIYFQGNSAPDKSGLPSDRFSAERTGGSVSTLTIQRTQQEDSAVYLCASSKREQGNSPLHFGNGTRLTVT.

The V gene is TRBV7-9, the J gene TRBJ2-2, with a tentative D call TRBD1 (6 bases). This CDR3 has 14 amino acids. Germline CDR1 is SEHNR and CDR2 is FQNEAQ (reference sequence). V lost 4 bases and J 3 bases, leaving 9 bases between the germline ends. The CDR3, as DNA: TGTGCCAGCAGCTCCGAGGGGGACACCGGGGAGCTGTTTTTT. Protein product: CASSSEGDTGELFF.

This clonotype was counted between two and nine times. CDR3: CAWSNVDSNQPQHF. In DNA form, the CDR3 reads TGTGCCTGGAGCAATGTTGATAGCAATCAGCCCCAGCATTTT. The chain employs TRBV30 and TRBJ1-5; unclear D gene. Germline V CDR1 and CDR2: GTSNPN, SVGIG (reference sequence). Trimming cost V 3 bases and J 0 bases, with 9 bases left between them. The CDR3 has 14 residues.

This clonotype has just one count. The rearrangement joins TRBV5-1 to TRBJ2-7; D not certain. Matching the DNA end better, TRBJ2-1 makes the J call doubtful. CDR1 and CDR2 (germline): SGHRS, YFSETQ. This CDR3 is built from 16 residues. The CDR3 nucleotides read TGCGCCAGCAGCTTGCAAGGGTCTCAGGCCTACAATGAGCAGTTCTTC. Translating gives CASSLQGSQAYNEQFF.

The gene calls are TRBV19 and TRBJ1-2; TRBD1 agrees at 7 bases. This CDR3 has 13 amino acids. The trim removed 7 bases at V and 8 bases at J, leaving 10 bases unmatched. CDR1 and CDR2 from the germline V gene are LNHDA and SQIVND (reference sequence). The CDR3 nucleotides are TGTGCCAGTACCACTGACAGGACAGGAGGCTACACCTTC. Amino acids: CASTTDRTGGYTF.

With respect to this clonotype: It may be a read error: a sequence one base away is much more abundant. The chain employs TRBV7-2 and TRBJ1-5, with D possibly matching TRBD1 (6 bases). Looked up from germline, CDR1 is SGHTA and CDR2 is FQGNSA. The V and J ends lost 5 bases and 6 bases respectively, with 14 bases between them. CDR3 length: 14 amino acids. The CDR3 DNA sequence: TGTGCCAGCAGCATGGGGGGGCAGGGTCAGCCCCAGCATTTT. Residues: CASSMGGQGQPQHF.

This clonotype was recorded many times. The rearrangement joins TRBV4-1 to TRBJ2-5, with D perhaps being TRBD1 or TRBD2 (5 bases each). This CDR3 has 15 amino acids. Deletions cut 1 base from V and 4 bases from J, with 13 bases between. Germline V gene lookup returns CDR1 MGHRA and CDR2 YSYEKL. The CDR3 here is CASSQVDWGRETQYF. The CDR3 DNA follows: TGCGCCAGCAGCCAAGTAGACTGGGGGAGAGAGACCCAGTACTTC.

This clonotype was counted a few times. The genes are TRBV19 and TRBJ2-5; D call uncertain. Germline CDR1 LNHDA, CDR2 SQIVND (reference sequence). The CDR3 runs to 13 residues. The V end lost 4 bases, the J end lost 5 bases, and 11 bases lay between the germline ends. CDR3: CASSTYTLETQYF. Here the CDR3 DNA reads TGTGCCAGTAGTACCTACACACTGGAGACCCAGTACTTC. The complete variable domain, with remaining parts taken from reference TRBV19 and TRBJ2-5, reads DGGITQSPKYLFRKEGQNVTLSCEQNLNHDAMYWYRQDPGQGLRLIYYSQIVNDFQKGDIAEGYSVSREKKESFPLTVTSAQKNPTAFYLCASSTYTLETQYFGPGTRLLVL.